The 22 T cell receptor beta chains below were found in one sample sequenced in a study of T cells in Graves' hyperthyroidism and ophthalmopathy. There were TCR beta CDR3 regions amplified from RNA transcripts. The TCR CDR3 first-round RT-PCR relied on the HTBI primer set. TCRdb independently ran MiXCR on the multiplex PCR reads; one entry per CDR3 protein. This sample has 470,000 or so distinct CDR3 sequences, with around 20% found just once. The specimen was blood. These receptors were taken from a man aged 18 to 35 with Graves' hyperthyroidism.

This clonotype came up many times. This chain connects TRBV28 to TRBJ1-1, with a weak D call TRBD1 (5 bases). Germline lookup yields CDR1 MDHEN and CDR2 SYDVKM. Trimming cost V 6 bases and J 5 bases, with 22 bases left between them. This CDR3 spans 16 amino acids. The CDR3 coding sequence is TGTGCCAGCAGCCCCTCCCCCACTAGGGGTACGACTGAAGCTTTCTTT. Protein: CASSPSPTRGTTEAFF.

In this sample, this clonotype turned up many times. This chain links TRBV11-2 with TRBJ1-5; D ambiguous. This CDR3 is 15 amino acids long. The V gene lost 0 bases and the J gene lost 2 bases, with 8 bases spanning the gap. Germline V CDR1 and CDR2: SGHAT, FQNNGV. CDR3 nucleotide sequence: TGTGCCAGCAGCTTAGACGCGGGAGGCAATCAGCCCCAGCATTTT. This translates into CASSLDAGGNQPQHF.

This clonotype was found many times. The chain has TRBV12-3 or TRBV12-4 and TRBJ1-1; no clear D gene. The length of the CDR3 is 16 residues. The ends were cut back, 0 bases at V and 3 bases at J, with 14 bases in the middle. The CDR3: CASSLALPFLHTEAFF. The DNA for the CDR3 is TGTGCCAGCAGTTTAGCGTTACCTTTCCTTCACACTGAAGCTTTCTTT.

This clonotype was detected a few times. CDR3 amino acids: CASSRSRGGLNTEAFF. CDR3 DNA sequence: TGTGCCAGCAGTAGGTCTCGGGGTGGATTGAACACTGAAGCTTTCTTT. The V call is TRBV2, the J call TRBJ1-1; D ambiguous. V was trimmed by 5 bases and J by 0 bases, leaving 16 bases between them. Germline V CDR1 and CDR2: SNHLY, FYNNEI. The CDR3 has 16 amino acids.

The table lists this clonotype with many counts. The chain links TRBV14 to TRBJ1-1; 8 nucleotides agree with TRBD1. The junction had 4 bases not matched to a gene; V was cut back by 3 bases and J by 1 base. The CDR3 has 15 residues. Germline V gene lookup returns CDR1 SGHDN and CDR2 FVKESK. The CDR3 DNA is TGTGCCAGCAGCCACCTAGGGACAGGGAACACTGAAGCTTTCTTT. As protein: CASSHLGTGNTEAFF. Full variable domain (remainder filled in from reference TRBV14 and TRBJ1-1): EAGVTQFPSHSVIEKGQTVTLRCDPISGHDNLYWYRRVMGKEIKFLLHFVKESKQDESGMPNNRFLAERTGGTYSTLKVQPAELEDSGVYFCASSHLGTGNTEAFFGQGTRLTVV.

This clonotype was counted at least ten times. V gene TRBV20-1 combines with J gene TRBJ2-7; weak D call: TRBD1 (6 bases). The CDR3 consists of 12 residues. The germline V gene encodes CDR1 DFQATT and CDR2 SNEGSKA (reference sequence). V lost 5 bases and J lost 7, with 15 bases in between. DNA of the CDR3: TGCAGTGCTTGGGGGCAGGGACGGGAGCAGTACTTC. This gives the protein CSAWGQGREQYF.

This clonotype has a count of ten or more. V gene TRBV28 combines with J gene TRBJ1-2, with 9 bases identical to TRBD1. The CDR3 covers 17 residues. Germline CDR1 MDHEN, CDR2 SYDVKM. The ends lost 3 bases at V and 3 bases at J; junction bases unmatched: 11. The CDR3 bases are TGTGCCAGCAGTTTCCTAAAAGCCGGGACAGGGCACTATGGCTACACCTTC. Protein product: CASSFLKAGTGHYGYTF.

This clonotype occurred a few times. V usage is TRBV2 and J usage is TRBJ1-1; D is undetermined. The CDR3 totals 18 residues. Trimming stripped 3 bases from V and 4 bases from J, with 24 bases between. The germline CDR1 and CDR2 sequences are SNHLY and FYNNEI. This chain's CDR3 is CASSDRSGRPKKGTEAFF. CDR3 nucleotide sequence: TGTGCCAGCAGTGACCGAAGCGGGCGCCCCAAGAAAGGCACTGAAGCTTTCTTT.

This clonotype was found many times. The chain has TRBV29-1 and TRBJ1-1, with a possible D match to TRBD1 (5 bases). The CDR3 has 14 amino acids. V was cut by 8 bases and J by 5 bases, with 21 bases left in between. Germline V CDR1 and CDR2: SQVTM, ANQGSEA. The chain's CDR3 is CSFMGWGRETEAFF. The DNA for the CDR3 is TGCAGCTTCATGGGGTGGGGGAGGGAGACTGAAGCTTTCTTT.

This clonotype was detected ten times or more. The V gene is TRBV6-1, the J gene TRBJ1-2; D unresolved. The CDR3 length is 13 residues. V was clipped by 2 bases and J by 5 bases, with 9 bases between them. The germline V gene has CDR1 MNHNS and CDR2 SASEGT. In DNA, the CDR3 is TGTGCCAGCAGTGAAACTTTGGATTATGGCTACACCTTC. It codes for CASSETLDYGYTF.

This clonotype appeared many times. The rearrangement links TRBV11-3 to TRBJ1-1; no clear D. V was pared by 5 bases and J by 6 bases, with 13 bases between. This CDR3 is built from 13 residues. Germline values: CDR1 SGHNT, CDR2 YENEEA. The CDR3 nucleotides read TGTGCCAGCAGCGGCCGGGATCCGTCTGAAGCTTTCTTT. Translation: CASSGRDPSEAFF.

The V gene is TRBV4-1, the J gene TRBJ2-5; 7 bases line up with TRBD1. The trim removed 1 base at V and 2 bases at J, leaving 7 bases unmatched. The CDR3 covers 16 residues. The germline V gene encodes CDR1 MGHRA and CDR2 YSYEKL. DNA for the CDR3: TGCGCCAGCAGCCAAGCATTTCTCAGGGGGCAAGAGACCCAGTACTTC. This translates into CASSQAFLRGQETQYF.

This clonotype has at least ten counts. V is TRBV2 and J is TRBJ2-2, with 9 bases fitting TRBD1. Germline values: CDR1 SNHLY, CDR2 FYNNEI. J was trimmed by 6 bases and V by 6 bases; bases with no gene match: 8. This CDR3 contains 15 residues. CDR3 sequence reads: CASRPGTGTAGELFF. Written as DNA, the CDR3 is TGTGCCAGCAGACCCGGGACAGGGACGGCCGGGGAGCTGTTTTTT.

Many counts were recorded for this clonotype. V is TRBV19 and J is TRBJ1-1, with a possible D match to TRBD1 (5 bases). The CDR3 consists of 17 residues. V was clipped by 3 bases and J by 1 base, with 18 bases between them. Germline CDR1 LNHDA, CDR2 SQIVND (reference sequence). This CDR3 is CASSIAASRQKNTEAFF. DNA for the CDR3: TGTGCCAGTAGTATTGCGGCGTCGAGACAGAAGAACACTGAAGCTTTCTTT. Drawing the rest from reference TRBV19 and TRBJ1-1, the complete variable domain is DGGITQSPKYLFRKEGQNVTLSCEQNLNHDAMYWYRQDPGQGLRLIYYSQIVNDFQKGDIAEGYSVSREKKESFPLTVTSAQKNPTAFYLCASSIAASRQKNTEAFFGQGTRLTVV.

This clonotype came up a few times. This chain uses TRBV20-1 with TRBJ2-7; 7 bases line up with TRBD1. CDR1 is DFQATT and CDR2 is SNEGSKA in the germline V gene (reference sequence). With 6 bases clipped from V and 0 bases from J, the junction kept 8 bases outside the gene matches. There are 14 residues in the CDR3. The CDR3 DNA follows: TGCAGTGCCGACGGGACAGCTAGCTCCTACGAGCAGTACTTC. Encoded protein: CSADGTASSYEQYF.

The rearrangement uses TRBV28 and TRBJ2-7, with 8 bases lining up with TRBD2. The CDR3 extends over 16 amino acids. Germline CDR1 reads MDHEN; CDR2 reads SYDVKM. Losses at the gene ends were 5 bases for V and 6 bases for J; bases not matched to a gene: 15. CDR3 sequence reads: CASSPPRGAGESEQYF. CDR3 coding DNA: TGTGCCAGCAGTCCGCCCAGAGGAGCGGGAGAGTCCGAGCAGTACTTC. The variable domain in full, with the rest retrieved from reference TRBV28 and TRBJ2-7, is DVKVTQSSRYLVKRTGEKVFLECVQDMDHENMFWYRQDPGLGLRLIYFSYDVKMKEKGDIPEGYSVSREKKERFSLILESASTNQTSMYLCASSPPRGAGESEQYFGPGTRLTVT.

The rearrangement links TRBV15 to TRBJ1-2, with 8 bases fitting TRBD1. The CDR3 has 15 residues. The germline CDR1 and CDR2 sequences are LNHNV and YYDKDF (reference sequence). The ends lost 2 bases at V and 7 bases at J; junction bases unmatched: 9. Written as DNA, the CDR3 is TGTGCCACCAGCAGACCCGCCGGACAGGGAATTGGCTACACCTTC. It translates to CATSRPAGQGIGYTF. Full variable domain (rest looked up from reference TRBV15 and TRBJ1-2): DAMVIQNPRYQVTQFGKPVTLSCSQTLNHNVMYWYQQKSSQAPKLLFHYYDKDFNNEADTPDNFQSRRPNTSFCFLDIRSPGLGDTAMYLCATSRPAGQGIGYTFGSGTRLTVV.

This clonotype was seen many times. V is TRBV6-2 or TRBV6-3 and J is TRBJ2-2, with 7 bases aligning to TRBD1. Germline CDR1 and CDR2: MNHEY and SVGEGT. The CDR3 runs 16 residues. The V segment lost 2 bases and the J segment 3 bases; nucleotides outside the gene matches: 6. Here the CDR3 DNA reads TGTGCCAGCAGTTACCCGAGGGGGCCCTACACCGGGGAGCTGTTTTTT. Encoded protein: CASSYPRGPYTGELFF.

This clonotype occurred many times. This chain links TRBV15 with TRBJ1-1; D is unclear. The ends were cut back, 5 bases at V and 1 base at J, with 14 bases in the middle. CDR3 length equals 15 residues. Germline V gene lookup returns CDR1 LNHNV and CDR2 YYDKDF (reference sequence). The CDR3 bases are TGTGCCACCAGCGCCAGTCGGGGAGGGAACACTGAAGCTTTCTTT. Translated, it gives CATSASRGGNTEAFF.

This clonotype has only a few counts. J is TRBJ1-6 and V is TRBV7-9, with TRBD1 as a possible D gene (5 bases). The CDR3 has 14 amino acids. V was shortened by 5 bases and J by 10 bases, with 15 bases between the two germline ends. CDR1 is SEHNR, CDR2 FQNEAQ, per germline (reference sequence). The CDR3, as DNA: TGTGCCAGCAGCCCGCAAGGGGTAGAATCACCCCTCCACTTT. This sequence encodes CASSPQGVESPLHF.

Details on this clonotype: One end of the junction does not line up with germline, which may come from a read error. J is TRBJ2-4 and V is TRBV5-1; 8 positions match TRBD2. CDR3 length equals 14 residues. The germline V gene has CDR1 SGHRS and CDR2 YFSETQ. DNA of the CDR3: TGCGCCAGCAGCTTCGGGACTAGTCTCAACACTCAGTACTTC. As protein: CASSFGTSLNTQYF.

There are a few counts of this clonotype. V usage is TRBV6-1 and J usage is TRBJ1-1; no clear D. This CDR3 spans 13 amino acids. V gave up 6 bases and J gave up 6 bases, with 14 bases separating them. The V gene's germline CDR1 is MNHNS and CDR2 SASEGT. The DNA for the CDR3 is TGTGCCAGCAGCCCACGTGAGTTCGCTGAAGCTTTCTTT. Its protein is CASSPREFAEAFF.